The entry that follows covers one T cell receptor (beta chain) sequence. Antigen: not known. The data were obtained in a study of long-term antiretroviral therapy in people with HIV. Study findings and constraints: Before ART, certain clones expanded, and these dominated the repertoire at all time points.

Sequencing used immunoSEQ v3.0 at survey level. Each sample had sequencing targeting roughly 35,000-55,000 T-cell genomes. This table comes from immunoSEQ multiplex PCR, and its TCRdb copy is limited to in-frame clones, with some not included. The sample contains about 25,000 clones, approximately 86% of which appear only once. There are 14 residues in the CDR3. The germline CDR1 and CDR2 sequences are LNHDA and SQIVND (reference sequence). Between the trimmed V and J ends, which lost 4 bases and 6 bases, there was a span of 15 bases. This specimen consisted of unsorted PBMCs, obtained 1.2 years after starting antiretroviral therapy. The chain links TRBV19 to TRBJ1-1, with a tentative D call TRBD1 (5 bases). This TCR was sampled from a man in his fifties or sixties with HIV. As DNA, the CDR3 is TGTGCCAGTAGTAGTCCGGCGGGGACCCCTGAAGCTTTCTTT. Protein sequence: CASSSPAGTPEAFF. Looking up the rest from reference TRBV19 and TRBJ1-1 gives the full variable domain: DGGITQSPKYLFRKEGQNVTLSCEQNLNHDAMYWYRQDPGQGLRLIYYSQIVNDFQKGDIAEGYSVSREKKESFPLTVTSAQKNPTAFYLCASSSPAGTPEAFFGQGTRLTVV.